One sample yielded the 32 T cell receptor beta chains listed below, sequenced in a study of shared clonotypes between healthy human individuals. Data came from immunoSEQ multiplex PCR; TCRdb stores just in-frame clones and leaves some out. Of millions of clones detected, around 90% appear once; the ten largest clones hold roughly 0.15%. Specimen: naive CD4+ T cells sorted from blood. Described subset: CD45RA+ positively selected. The receptors were gathered from a man younger than 35 in good health.

This clone occurred a few times. The same CDR3 can be traced to other DNA sequences in this sample. The V call is TRBV10-1, the J call TRBJ2-7, with 7 positions matching TRBD1. Losses at the gene ends were 0 bases for V and 3 bases for J; bases not matched to a gene: 2. Germline V gene sequence: CDR1 WNHNN, CDR2 SYGVQD (reference sequence). The CDR3 spans 14 residues. CDR3 region: CASSESGTDYEQYF. The DNA of the CDR3 is TGCGCCAGCAGTGAGTCGGGGACAGACTACGAGCAGTACTTC.

V gene TRBV6-5 combines with J gene TRBJ1-2; 7 bases are a match to TRBD1. Germline V gene lookup returns CDR1 MNHEY and CDR2 SVGAGI. This CDR3 has 11 amino acids. Trimming cost V 6 bases and J 8 bases; bases outside gene matches: 3. In DNA, the CDR3 is TGTGCCAGCAGACAACAGGGGGGCTACACCTTC. It codes for CASRQQGGYTF.

The chain combines TRBV7-2 with TRBJ2-1; 12 nucleotides agree with TRBD1. J lost 8 bases, V lost 4 bases, and 9 bases had no gene match. This CDR3 spans 16 amino acids. From germline, CDR1 is SGHTA and CDR2 FQGNSA. The CDR3 loop reads CASSSPRDRGLYEQFF. DNA for the CDR3: TGTGCCAGCAGCTCCCCCCGGGACAGGGGGCTCTATGAGCAGTTCTTC.

The chain combines TRBV11-2 with TRBJ2-2; TRBD2 agrees at 9 bases. The germline CDR1 and CDR2 sequences are SGHAT and FQNNGV. V lost 2 bases and J lost 2; bases outside the gene matches: 6. CDR3 length: 17 residues. The CDR3: CASSLLAGRYNTGELFF. The CDR3 DNA reads TGTGCCAGCAGCTTACTAGCGGGAAGATACAACACCGGGGAGCTGTTTTTT.

The CDR3 here is CAISESTGATRNEQFF. The CDR3 coding sequence is TGTGCCATCAGTGAGTCGACAGGGGCCACGAGGAATGAGCAGTTCTTC. V and J are TRBV10-3 and TRBJ2-1; TRBD1 matches 8 bases. Germline CDR1 is ENHRY and CDR2 is SYGVKD. V was pared by 0 bases and J by 7 bases, with 8 bases of the junction left unmatched. CDR3 size: 16 residues.

This clone has only one observation. This chain uses TRBV5-8 with TRBJ2-5, with TRBD2 matching 11 bases. With V trimmed by 1 base and J by 5 bases, 7 bases remained unmatched. Per the germline V gene, CDR1 is SGHTS and CDR2 is YDEGEE. CDR3 size: 16 residues. The CDR3 protein is CASSLLLAGGQETQYF. CDR3 nucleotides: TGTGCCAGCAGCTTGTTGTTAGCGGGGGGGCAGGAGACCCAGTACTTC.

This chain joins TRBV4-3 and TRBJ2-1; 12 bases are a match to TRBD2. Germline trimming cut 1 base from V and 5 bases from J; bases unmatched to any gene: 3. The germline CDR1 and CDR2 sequences are LGHNA and YSLEER. The CDR3 has 16 amino acids. The chain's CDR3 is CASSQASGRANNEQFF. The CDR3 bases are TGCGCCAGCAGCCAAGCTAGCGGGAGGGCCAACAATGAGCAGTTCTTC.

A note on this clone: A junction end diverges from the germline sequence, so it may reflect a read error. V and J are TRBV7-7 and TRBJ1-5, with 12 bases identical to TRBD1. The CDR3 sequence is 19 residues long. In germline, CDR1 is SSHAT, CDR2 FNYEAQ (reference sequence). CDR3 in amino acids: CASSLASRDRGPGNQPQHF. The CDR3 nucleotides are TGTGCTAGCAGCTTAGCATCTAGGGACAGGGGGCCTGGGAATCAGCCCCAGCATTTT.

This clone occurred once. The V and J genes are TRBV6-5 and TRBJ2-3; perhaps D is TRBD1 or TRBD2 (5 bases each). Germline V CDR1 and CDR2: MNHEY, SVGAGI. The CDR3 consists of 15 residues. Trimming took off 6 bases at V and 2 bases at J, with 15 bases between the two ends. CDR3 sequence reads: CASRERDGSTDTQYF. In DNA form, the CDR3 reads TGTGCCAGCAGGGAACGGGACGGGTCCACAGATACGCAGTATTTT.

The gene calls are TRBV30 and TRBJ2-7; no firm D call. Germline-derived CDR1 and CDR2 are GTSNPN and SVGIG (reference sequence). The CDR3 is made up of 11 amino acids. V was pared by 1 base and J by 7 bases, with 8 bases between. The CDR3: CAWSEVGEQYF. The DNA of the CDR3 is TGTGCCTGGAGTGAGGTGGGGGAGCAGTACTTC.

The genes are TRBV6-5 and TRBJ2-7, with a tentative D call TRBD2 (5 bases). Trimming pared 6 bases from V and 0 bases from J, leaving 12 bases between. The CDR3 extends over 14 amino acids. Germline CDR1 reads MNHEY; CDR2 reads SVGAGI. The CDR3 sequence is CASRTGITSYEQYF. The CDR3 DNA is TGTGCCAGCAGGACCGGGATCACCTCCTACGAGCAGTACTTC.

This clone was seen a single time. The rearrangement joins TRBV5-4 to TRBJ2-5; 7 nucleotides line up with TRBD2. The germline V gene encodes CDR1 SGHNT and CDR2 YYREEE (reference sequence). The CDR3 covers 13 residues. Trimming removed 5 bases from V and 5 bases from J; junction bases left unmatched: 6. CDR3 sequence: CASRAGLVETQYF. DNA for the CDR3: TGTGCCAGCAGGGCCGGACTAGTTGAGACCCAGTACTTC.

The rearrangement uses TRBV6-1 and TRBJ2-2; no definite D call. The CDR3 extends over 12 amino acids. Germline assignment: CDR1 MNHNS and CDR2 SASEGT. Trimming pared 3 bases from V and 7 bases from J, leaving 6 bases between. The CDR3 sequence: CASSEWNGELFF. The DNA of the CDR3 is TGTGCCAGCAGTGAGTGGAACGGGGAGCTGTTTTTT.

This chain uses TRBV13 with TRBJ1-1; D possibly corresponds to TRBD1 (5 bases). The CDR3 is made up of 15 amino acids. Germline assignment: CDR1 PRHDT and CDR2 FYEKMQ (reference sequence). V gave up 6 bases and J gave up 11 bases, with 25 bases separating them. The CDR3 DNA is TGTGCCAGCAGTGGGGCCGACTGGGGAGCATTAGAGGCTTTCTTT. Residues: CASSGADWGALEAFF.

This sequence joins TRBV2 and TRBJ2-1, with a weak D call TRBD2 (6 bases). Looked up from germline, CDR1 is SNHLY and CDR2 is FYNNEI. The CDR3 length is 18 residues. V lost 7 bases, J lost 0 bases, and 22 bases lay in between. The CDR3 bases are TGTGCCAGCACTTCCGGAGGGGCCGACTTAACCTCCTACAATGAGCAGTTCTTC. It codes for CASTSGGADLTSYNEQFF.

V is TRBV6-6 and J is TRBJ2-7; D might be TRBD2 (5 bases). The germline V gene encodes CDR1 MNHNY and CDR2 SVGAGI (reference sequence). The CDR3 contains 15 residues. Trimming stripped 2 bases from V and 3 bases from J, with 14 bases between. For the CDR3, the DNA is TGTGCCAGCAGTTACCACGGAACTGGGAGCTACGAGCAGTACTTC. Encoded protein: CASSYHGTGSYEQYF.

The chain combines TRBV6-5 with TRBJ2-7, with D uncertain. Per the germline V gene, CDR1 is MNHEY and CDR2 is SVGAGI. V was clipped by 2 bases and J by 3 bases, with 8 bases between them. The CDR3 sequence is 13 residues long. The DNA of the CDR3 is TGTGCCAGCAGTTACGGGTCAGGCTACGAGCAGTACTTC. The encoded protein is CASSYGSGYEQYF.

The chain couples TRBV4-1 to TRBJ2-5, with D possibly TRBD2 on 5 matching bases. The CDR3 covers 14 residues. V was clipped by 4 bases and J by 4 bases, with 13 bases between them. Germline loops: CDR1 MGHRA, CDR2 YSYEKL. In DNA, the CDR3 is TGCGCCAGCAGCCCTTCGCGGGCGGGAGAGACCCAGTACTTC. It specifies CASSPSRAGETQYF.

The rearrangement joins TRBV4-1 to TRBJ2-7, with D possibly TRBD2 on 5 matching bases. This CDR3 has 17 residues. Trimming removed 1 base from V and 3 bases from J, with 19 bases in between. CDR1 and CDR2 (germline): MGHRA, YSYEKL. CDR3 loop: CASSQVLAREPLYEQYF. As DNA, the CDR3 is TGCGCCAGCAGCCAAGTACTTGCTAGGGAGCCCCTCTACGAGCAGTACTTC.

This chain joins TRBV29-1 and TRBJ2-7; D gene uncertain. V was shortened by 7 bases and J by 2 bases, with 18 bases between the two germline ends. The CDR3 totals 14 residues. The germline gives CDR1 SQVTM, CDR2 ANQGSEA. CDR3 nucleotide sequence: TGCAGCGCAAAGACCCGTGGACCAACCTACGAGCAGTACTTC. Its protein product is CSAKTRGPTYEQYF.

The chain recombines TRBV5-4 with TRBJ2-3, with 8 bases fitting TRBD2. The CDR3 loop spans 15 amino acids. CDR1 SGHNT and CDR2 YYREEE come from the germline V gene (reference sequence). Trimming at V came to 0 bases and at J to 0 bases, leaving 0 bases not matched to a gene. The CDR3 region has the DNA TGTGCCAGCAGCTTGGTAGCGGGGAGCACAGATACGCAGTATTTT. This sequence encodes CASSLVAGSTDTQYF.

The chain has TRBV6-5 and TRBJ1-1; unclear D gene. With 7 bases removed from V and 0 bases from J, the gap between germline ends came to 9 bases. CDR1 and CDR2 (germline): MNHEY, SVGAGI. The CDR3 contains 13 residues. CDR3 in DNA: TGTGCCAGCAAAGGCAGAATGAACACTGAAGCTTTCTTT. It yields the protein CASKGRMNTEAFF.

This sequence joins TRBV11-2 and TRBJ2-2; D is unclear. The ends were cut back, 5 bases at V and 4 bases at J, with 8 bases in the middle. The CDR3 totals 13 residues. Per germline, CDR1 SGHAT and CDR2 FQNNGV. The CDR3 bases are TGTGCCAGCAGCGGCCAAGTCACCGGGGAGCTGTTTTTT. Its translation is CASSGQVTGELFF.

This chain joins TRBV10-1 and TRBJ2-1, with 7 bases matching TRBD2. J was trimmed by 3 bases and V by 2 bases; bases with no gene match: 4. Germline loops: CDR1 WNHNN, CDR2 SYGVQD (reference sequence). The CDR3 is 15 amino acids. This CDR3 reads CASSEAQRGYNEQFF. The CDR3 DNA follows: TGCGCCAGCAGTGAGGCCCAGCGGGGCTACAATGAGCAGTTCTTC.

The CDR3 region has the DNA TGTGCCAGCACGAAGGGGGCTGGGGCCAACGTCCTGACTTTC. Its protein is CASTKGAGANVLTF. The chain employs TRBV6-1 and TRBJ2-6, with TRBD1 as a possible D gene (6 bases). The V end was cut by 7 bases, the J end by 2 bases, with 9 bases between. CDR3 length: 14 amino acids. Germline CDR1 reads MNHNS; CDR2 reads SASEGT.

This chain joins TRBV14 and TRBJ2-7; 10 positions match TRBD2. Trimming cost V 4 bases and J 3 bases; bases outside gene matches: 9. The CDR3 runs 16 residues. Germline assignment: CDR1 SGHDN and CDR2 FVKESK. CDR3 region: CASSRRGTSAYYEQYF. The CDR3, as DNA: TGTGCCAGCAGCCGACGAGGGACTAGCGCCTACTACGAGCAGTACTTC.

CDR3 residues: CAISSTSGTYNEQFF. Here the CDR3 DNA reads TGTGCCATCAGTTCGACTAGCGGGACCTACAATGAGCAGTTCTTC. The rearrangement joins TRBV10-3 to TRBJ2-1; 11 bases agree with TRBD2. Per the germline V gene, CDR1 is ENHRY and CDR2 is SYGVKD. This CDR3 comprises 15 residues. V shed 5 bases, J shed 2 bases, and the junction held 2 bases outside the gene matches.

The chain links TRBV6-5 to TRBJ2-5; 13 bases fit TRBD2. From germline, CDR1 is MNHEY and CDR2 SVGAGI. Germline trimming cut 6 bases from V and 11 bases from J; bases unmatched to any gene: 12. This CDR3 has 15 residues. The CDR3 bases are TGTGCCAGCAGCCCCGGGACTAGCGGGATACGAGAGCAGTACTTC. Its protein is CASSPGTSGIREQYF.

This clone was seen only once. The J gene is TRBJ2-3, the V gene TRBV11-2; 14 nucleotides agree with TRBD2. CDR1 is SGHAT and CDR2 is FQNNGV in the germline V gene. This CDR3 comprises 18 residues. Trimming removed 4 bases from V and 2 bases from J; junction bases left unmatched: 8. CDR3 loop: CASSSIKGLAGVTDTQYF. The CDR3 DNA reads TGTGCCAGCAGCTCGATAAAGGGACTAGCGGGAGTCACAGATACGCAGTATTTT.

The chain joins TRBV5-4 to TRBJ2-2, with a weak D call TRBD1 (5 bases). CDR1 and CDR2 (germline): SGHNT, YYREEE (reference sequence). The CDR3 is made up of 17 amino acids. V was shortened by 7 bases and J by 5 bases, with 24 bases between the two germline ends. CDR3 amino acids: CASSKGGLGAGTGELFF. The CDR3 nucleotides are TGTGCCAGCTCAAAAGGTGGCCTAGGGGCAGGTACCGGGGAGCTGTTTTTT.

In its sample, this clone was seen a few times. The same CDR3 arises from other DNA sequences in this sample as well. The DNA for the CDR3 is TGTGCCAGCTCACCAGGGACAGGGTCCTACGAGCAGTACTTC. This sequence encodes CASSPGTGSYEQYF. The chain combines TRBV18 with TRBJ2-7; 9 bases line up with TRBD1. The CDR3 sequence is 14 residues long. CDR1 KGHSH and CDR2 LQKENI come from the germline V gene. The trim removed 2 bases at V and 1 base at J, leaving 0 bases unmatched.

Worth noting for this clone: The same CDR3 can be traced to other DNA sequences in this sample. V usage is TRBV30 and J usage is TRBJ2-6; no clear D gene. The CDR3 is 15 amino acids. Trimming took off 0 bases at V and 0 bases at J, with 6 bases between the two ends. In germline, CDR1 is GTSNPN, CDR2 SVGIG (reference sequence). DNA for the CDR3: TGTGCCTGGAGTGTCGTAGGCTCTGGGGCCAACGTCCTGACTTTC. As protein: CAWSVVGSGANVLTF.